These 6 T cell receptor beta chains originate from one sample sequenced in a study of T cells after posttransplantation cyclophosphamide. Using immunoSEQ multiplex PCR, the repertoire was profiled, and TCRdb retains in-frame clones only, with some absent. The table records 23,000 or so clones, 86% of them present only once. Treatment was busulfan-fludarabine conditioning, a marrow graft, and cyclophosphamide on days +3 and +4. The sample here was PBMCs, taken after allogeneic stem cell transplant with posttransplant cyclophosphamide. Receptors were obtained from a female patient younger than 45 who received an allogeneic stem cell transplant from an unrelated donor, was CMV-positive, and had no GVHD. Some T cells may trace back to the graft donor.

The chain couples TRBV6-1 to TRBJ2-7; D is perhaps TRBD1 (6 bases). Germline assignment: CDR1 MNHNS and CDR2 SASEGT. The V end was cut by 0 bases, the J end by 2 bases, with 14 bases between. The CDR3 runs 16 residues. CDR3 sequence: CASSEALDRLTYEQYF. CDR3 DNA sequence: TGTGCCAGCAGTGAAGCGCTAGACAGGCTGACCTACGAGCAGTACTTC.

The rearrangement links TRBV11-3 to TRBJ1-1; TRBD1 matches 7 bases. The CDR3 consists of 13 residues. The ends lost 5 bases at V and 4 bases at J; junction bases unmatched: 4. CDR1 SGHNT and CDR2 YENEEA come from the germline V gene. In nucleotides, the CDR3 is TGTGCCAGCAGCCCGACAGGGATCACTGAAGCTTTCTTT. Encoded protein: CASSPTGITEAFF.

The chain carries TRBV6-1 and TRBJ1-1, with D possibly matching TRBD1 (5 bases). The CDR3 totals 16 residues. The germline V gene encodes CDR1 MNHNS and CDR2 SASEGT. Trimming pared 2 bases from V and 3 bases from J, leaving 16 bases between. The CDR3 region is CASSESPTGGDTEAFF. The CDR3 DNA sequence: TGTGCCAGCAGTGAAAGCCCGACGGGGGGGGACACTGAAGCTTTCTTT.

This clone has only a few counts. The chain combines TRBV19 with TRBJ1-1, with 7 nucleotides matching TRBD1. Germline CDR1 reads LNHDA; CDR2 reads SQIVND (reference sequence). V dropped 5 bases and J dropped 1; count of bases not matched to a gene: 4. The CDR3 is 14 amino acids. The CDR3 here is CASSPGTANTEAFF. DNA of the CDR3: TGTGCCAGTAGTCCCGGGACAGCGAACACTGAAGCTTTCTTT.

This sequence joins TRBV7-3 and TRBJ2-7; 9 bases are shared with TRBD2. This CDR3 is 15 amino acids long. Germline V gene data show CDR1 as SGHTA and CDR2 as FQGTGA. V lost 2 bases and J lost 2; bases outside the gene matches: 4. The CDR3 sequence: CASSLEAGGTYEQYF. The DNA for the CDR3 is TGTGCCAGCAGCTTAGAAGCGGGGGGTACCTACGAGCAGTACTTC.

This sequence joins TRBV4-1 and TRBJ2-5; D is uncertain. Germline V CDR1 and CDR2: MGHRA, YSYEKL. The germline V and J ends were trimmed by 0 bases and 4 bases, with 3 bases remaining between them. The CDR3 spans 12 residues. This CDR3 reads CASSQDRETQYF. Here the CDR3 DNA reads TGCGCCAGCAGCCAAGATCGAGAGACCCAGTACTTC.